The 26 T cell receptor beta chains given below trace back to one sample, sequenced in a study of cytomegalovirus exposure and HLA in healthy donors. The PCR employed 60 Vbeta primers together with 13 Jbeta primers. Libraries were prepared by immunoSEQ multiplex PCR; TCRdb keeps only in-frame clonotypes and omits some of them. The table lists 250,000 to 300,000 clones, 84% of them singletons. The sequencing sample was made of PBMCs. These receptors originate from a middle-aged woman in good health and CMV-seropositive.

This chain uses TRBV25-1 with TRBJ2-7; possibly TRBD2 for D (5 bases). The CDR3 extends over 16 amino acids. Germline loops: CDR1 MGHDK, CDR2 SYGVNS. V shed 1 base and J shed 5 bases, with 18 bases lying between them. CDR3: CASSESRREERHEQYF. The CDR3 DNA is TGTGCCAGCAGTGAATCGAGACGGGAAGAGAGGCACGAGCAGTACTTC.

The V call is TRBV19, the J call TRBJ2-3, with D perhaps matching TRBD2 (6 bases). This CDR3 has 16 amino acids. Per the germline V gene, CDR1 is LNHDA and CDR2 is SQIVND (reference sequence). Trimming removed 7 bases from V and 0 bases from J, with 17 bases in between. The CDR3 nucleotides are TGTGCCAGTACCCCGACTAGGTTCCCTAGCACAGATACGCAGTATTTT. Translation gives CASTPTRFPSTDTQYF.

This chain uses TRBV10-3 with TRBJ2-3; 10 nucleotides match TRBD2. From germline, CDR1 is ENHRY and CDR2 SYGVKD. J gave up 4 bases and V 2 bases, and 6 bases lay outside the gene matches. This CDR3 region has 16 residues. The CDR3 DNA is TGTGCCATCAGTGAGCCGGGACTAGCGTCCGCAGATACGCAGTATTTT. It specifies CAISEPGLASADTQYF.

The J gene is TRBJ1-6, the V gene TRBV2; TRBD1 agrees at 7 bases. V was clipped by 7 bases and J by 3 bases; unmatched bases: 3. The CDR3 sequence is 14 residues long. CDR1 SNHLY and CDR2 FYNNEI come from the germline V gene. The CDR3 loop reads CASNRDSYNSPLHF. In DNA form, the CDR3 reads TGTGCCAGCAACCGGGACAGCTATAATTCACCCCTCCACTTT.

The chain carries TRBV28 and TRBJ2-1; TRBD2 matches 12 bases. CDR1 MDHEN and CDR2 SYDVKM come from the germline V gene. This CDR3 has 17 residues. The V segment lost 5 bases and the J segment 2 bases; nucleotides outside the gene matches: 7. The chain's CDR3 is CASSPGLAGPPYNEQFF. The CDR3 DNA follows: TGTGCCAGCAGTCCCGGACTAGCGGGACCCCCCTACAATGAGCAGTTCTTC.

This clone was counted once. This chain connects TRBV7-9 to TRBJ2-7; weak D call: TRBD1 (5 bases). Germline V lookup: CDR1 SEHNR, CDR2 FQNEAQ (reference sequence). CDR3 length equals 15 residues. V lost 1 base, J lost 0 bases, and 10 bases lay in between. CDR3 sequence (DNA): TGTGCCAGCAGCTTAGGTCAGGGCAACTCCTACGAGCAGTACTTC. This gives the protein CASSLGQGNSYEQYF.

J is TRBJ2-7 and V is TRBV10-3; 10 nucleotides align to TRBD1. V lost 8 bases and J lost 5; bases outside the gene matches: 6. From germline, CDR1 is ENHRY and CDR2 SYGVKD. The CDR3 is made up of 13 amino acids. The CDR3 coding sequence is TGTGCCATCGGCGGGACAGGGGACCACGAGCAGTACTTC. It specifies CAIGGTGDHEQYF.

V usage is TRBV29-1 and J usage is TRBJ2-7, with 10 bases fitting TRBD1. Germline V lookup: CDR1 SQVTM, CDR2 ANQGSEA. This CDR3 has 13 residues. V lost 5 bases to trimming and J lost 5 bases; unmatched junction nucleotides: 6. The CDR3 DNA sequence: TGCAGCGTTACGACAGGGGGCCCAAACGAGCAGTACTTC. As protein: CSVTTGGPNEQYF.

The chain employs TRBV14 and TRBJ1-2; D ambiguous. The germline gives CDR1 SGHDN, CDR2 FVKESK. V was cut by 4 bases and J by 6 bases, with 9 bases left in between. The CDR3 consists of 12 residues. The CDR3 DNA sequence: TGTGCCAGCAGCCCGTCTATCCATGGCTACACCTTC. As protein: CASSPSIHGYTF.

This chain joins TRBV21-1 and TRBJ2-7; TRBD2 is taken as the D call from the table, unchecked against the DNA. TRBV21-1 is a listed pseudogene. The CDR3 is made up of 14 amino acids. The CDR3 DNA follows: TGTGCCAGCAGCAGCCTAGCGGACTCCTACGAGCAGTACTTC. Encoded protein: CASSSLADSYEQYF.

CDR3 coding DNA: TGTGCCTGGAGTGTACAGGGTTCGGGGGAGCAGTACTTC. As protein: CAWSVQGSGEQYF. This rearrangement joins TRBV30 to TRBJ2-7, with D tentatively TRBD1 (6 bases). Germline V CDR1 and CDR2: GTSNPN, SVGIG (reference sequence). The CDR3 loop spans 13 amino acids. Trimming removed 0 bases from V and 7 bases from J, with 13 bases in between.

To note about this clone: Different DNA sequences within this sample yield the same CDR3. This chain links TRBV7-9 with TRBJ2-5; perhaps TRBD2 as D (6 bases). V gave up 1 base and J gave up 1 base, with 10 bases separating them. The CDR3 spans 15 residues. From germline, CDR1 is SEHNR and CDR2 FQNEAQ (reference sequence). The CDR3 spells CASSLVVGGQETQYF. Here the CDR3 DNA reads TGTGCCAGCAGCTTAGTCGTCGGGGGCCAAGAGACCCAGTACTTC. The full variable domain, rest sourced from reference TRBV7-9 and TRBJ2-5, is DTGVSQNPRHKITKRGQNVTFRCDPISEHNRLYWYRQTLGQGPEFLTYFQNEAQLEKSRLLSDRFSAERPKGSFSTLEIQRTEQGDSAMYLCASSLVVGGQETQYFGPGTRLLVL.

The chain recombines TRBV10-3 with TRBJ2-1, with 9 bases aligning to TRBD2. V trimming: 8 bases; J trimming: 6 bases; junction bases outside the gene matches: 11. Germline CDR1 and CDR2: ENHRY and SYGVKD. This CDR3 has 15 residues. This CDR3 reads CAIGVEREAPNEQFF. In DNA, the CDR3 is TGTGCCATCGGGGTCGAGCGGGAGGCTCCCAATGAGCAGTTCTTC.

The J gene is TRBJ2-7, the V gene TRBV27; TRBD1 agrees at 10 bases. CDR1 is MNHEY, CDR2 SMNVEV, per germline (reference sequence). The CDR3 totals 15 residues. The V gene end was trimmed by 5 bases and the J gene end by 6 bases; junction bases not matched to a gene: 10. The CDR3 here is CASSLLGQGKGEQYF. The CDR3 DNA reads TGTGCCAGCAGTCTTTTGGGACAGGGGAAGGGCGAGCAGTACTTC.

This clone was observed once. J is TRBJ2-7 and V is TRBV19; 7 bases align to TRBD2. CDR1 LNHDA and CDR2 SQIVND come from the germline V gene (reference sequence). The CDR3 consists of 14 residues. The junction had 6 bases not matched to a gene; V was cut back by 5 bases and J by 2 bases. The CDR3 coding sequence is TGTGCCAGTAGTCCCCGGGACTACGCCTACGAGCAGTACTTC. Its protein product is CASSPRDYAYEQYF.

The chain has TRBV4-3 and TRBJ2-1; perhaps TRBD2 as D (5 bases). The V and J ends lost 0 bases and 1 base respectively, with 7 bases between them. In germline, CDR1 is LGHNA, CDR2 YSLEER. This CDR3 region has 15 residues. In nucleotides, the CDR3 is TGCGCCAGCAGCCAAGATAGAGGGTCCTACAATGAGCAGTTCTTC. Translating gives CASSQDRGSYNEQFF.

This clone was detected only a few times. The chain combines TRBV7-2 with TRBJ1-1; maybe TRBD1 (6 bases). The ends were cut back, 5 bases at V and 0 bases at J, with 16 bases in the middle. This CDR3 is built from 16 residues. CDR1 is SGHTA and CDR2 is FQGNSA in the germline V gene. CDR3 residues: CASSAPRTEMNTEAFF. The CDR3 bases are TGTGCCAGCAGCGCGCCCCGGACAGAGATGAACACTGAAGCTTTCTTT.

The V and J genes are TRBV7-8 and TRBJ2-7, with D perhaps matching TRBD2 (7 bases). CDR1 is SGHVS and CDR2 is FQNEAQ in the germline V gene. There are 15 residues in the CDR3. Deletions cut 4 bases from V and 4 bases from J, with 17 bases between. The CDR3 loop reads CASSSLLEGGYEQYF. CDR3 nucleotide sequence: TGTGCCAGCAGCTCGCTTTTGGAGGGGGGGTACGAGCAGTACTTC.

The V call is TRBV6-6, the J call TRBJ1-5; 9 bases agree with TRBD1. This CDR3 spans 14 amino acids. CDR1 MNHNY and CDR2 SVGAGI come from the germline V gene (reference sequence). Trimming took 6 bases from V and 6 from J; bases not matched to a gene: 6. CDR3 protein: CASSPGQGSQPQHF. For the CDR3, the DNA is TGTGCCAGCAGCCCCGGACAGGGGAGTCAGCCCCAGCATTTT.

The chain combines TRBV9 with TRBJ2-2; tentative D call: TRBD2 (5 bases). V was cut by 4 bases and J by 1 base, with 11 bases left in between. The CDR3 consists of 15 residues. Germline values: CDR1 SGDLS, CDR2 YYNGEE. CDR3 residues: CASSTRLQNTGELFF. The CDR3 nucleotides are TGTGCCAGCAGCACTAGACTCCAGAACACCGGGGAGCTGTTTTTT.

V and J are TRBV5-4 and TRBJ2-7; TRBD2 is a possible D gene (6 bases). The CDR3 sequence is 15 residues long. The germline V gene has CDR1 SGHNT and CDR2 YYREEE (reference sequence). Trimming took off 1 base at V and 3 bases at J, with 14 bases between the two ends. Here the CDR3 reads CASSLQGLGRYEQYF. As DNA, the CDR3 is TGTGCCAGCAGCTTGCAGGGACTGGGCCGCTACGAGCAGTACTTC.

The chain uses TRBV6-5 and TRBJ2-7, with 7 positions matching TRBD2. The CDR3 has 15 amino acids. Unmatched junction bases numbered 8, after V lost 3 bases and J lost 3 bases. Looked up from germline, CDR1 is MNHEY and CDR2 is SVGAGI. CDR3 loop: CASSYRGLRSYEQYF. CDR3 bases: TGTGCCAGCAGTTATCGGGGACTACGGAGCTACGAGCAGTACTTC.

This rearrangement joins TRBV29-1 to TRBJ2-1, with 8 bases matching TRBD2. V gave up 6 bases and J gave up 1 base; unmatched junction bases: 14. This CDR3 spans 17 amino acids. Germline loops: CDR1 SQVTM, CDR2 ANQGSEA. The CDR3 DNA reads as TGCAGCGTCGTTAGAACTAGCGGTCAAGGGTCCTACAATGAGCAGTTCTTC. It codes for CSVVRTSGQGSYNEQFF.

CDR3 in amino acids: CASSYQAEGYGYTF. DNA for the CDR3: TGTGCCAGCAGTTACCAAGCCGAGGGCTATGGCTACACCTTC. V and J are TRBV6-5 and TRBJ1-2; D gene uncertain. The CDR3 runs 14 residues. Trimming stripped 2 bases from V and 4 bases from J, with 11 bases between. Germline V gene lookup returns CDR1 MNHEY and CDR2 SVGAGI.

The chain joins TRBV7-3 to TRBJ1-1; 11 bases agree with TRBD1. Germline V gives CDR1 SGHTA, CDR2 FQGTGA. CDR3 length: 13 residues. With V trimmed by 6 bases and J by 11 bases, 8 bases remained unmatched. The DNA of the CDR3 is TGTGCCAGCAGTAAGGGACAGGGGGAACGGGCTTTCTTT. Translated, it gives CASSKGQGERAFF.

The V gene is TRBV5-4, the J gene TRBJ2-7; 8 bases match TRBD1. Germline V gives CDR1 SGHNT, CDR2 YYREEE (reference sequence). The CDR3 has 16 amino acids. V gave up 4 bases and J gave up 5 bases; unmatched junction bases: 14. In DNA form, the CDR3 reads TGTGCCAGCAGCGTCTGGACAGGGTCAAATGTCGACGAGCAGTACTTC. Translating it yields CASSVWTGSNVDEQYF.